The 25 T cell receptor beta chains below all came from one sample that was sequenced in a study of control samples from healthy donors and cancer patients (dated by TCRdb to the early 2020s). The library came from the immunoSEQ multiplex PCR assay. TCRdb stores this immuneACCESS table with in-frame sequences only. Part of the clones is absent; in the studies checked, under half of the shortfall reflects unresolved V genes, and no reason is known for the rest. This sample comprises about 410,000 clones, 90% of them detected only once. 5.5% to 7.5% of the sample goes to the ten largest clones. The sequenced sample was PBMCs. These receptors were obtained from a man aged 35-49 years with head and neck cancer.

The genes are TRBV9 and TRBJ1-4; weak D call: TRBD1 (5 bases). Trimming shortened V by 3 bases and J by 3 bases, and 18 bases separated the two germline ends. The CDR3 has 17 amino acids. Germline V CDR1 and CDR2: SGDLS, YYNGEE. This CDR3 is CASSAQWPGASNEKLFF. The CDR3 coding sequence is TGTGCCAGCAGCGCCCAATGGCCCGGGGCATCTAATGAAAAACTGTTTTTT. Full variable domain (remainder filled in from reference TRBV9 and TRBJ1-4): DSGVTQTPKHLITATGQRVTLRCSPRSGDLSVYWYQQSLDQGLQFLIQYYNGEERAKGNILERFSAQQFPDLHSELNLSSLELGDSALYFCASSAQWPGASNEKLFFGSGTQLSVL.

The J gene is TRBJ2-5, the V gene TRBV28, with D maybe TRBD1 (5 bases). Germline lookup yields CDR1 MDHEN and CDR2 SYDVKM. The CDR3 consists of 13 residues. The V and J ends lost 5 bases and 7 bases respectively, with 14 bases between them. CDR3 coding DNA: TGTGCCAGCAGTAAAACAGGTCTCGGGACCCAGTACTTC. Amino acids: CASSKTGLGTQYF.

V is TRBV9 and J is TRBJ2-7; D not resolved. The length of the CDR3 is 14 residues. Germline lookup yields CDR1 SGDLS and CDR2 YYNGEE. V shed 0 bases and J shed 1 base, with 8 bases lying between them. The CDR3 here is CASSVVPISYEQYF. The CDR3 DNA sequence: TGTGCCAGCAGCGTAGTCCCGATTTCCTACGAGCAGTACTTC.

The chain employs TRBV3-1 (or the pseudogene TRBV3-2) and TRBJ1-2; D not resolved. With 7 bases removed from V and 8 bases from J, the gap between germline ends came to 17 bases. Looked up from germline, CDR1 is LGHDT and CDR2 is YNNKEL (reference sequence). There are 13 residues in the CDR3. The CDR3 coding sequence is TGTGCCAGCACCAACGGTGGGGTCGGGGGCTACACCTTC. Translation: CASTNGGVGGYTF.

The chain joins TRBV30 to TRBJ1-1; no clear D gene. Trimming stripped 0 bases from V and 1 base from J, with 6 bases between. Germline-derived CDR1 and CDR2 are GTSNPN and SVGIG (reference sequence). The CDR3 has 13 residues. The CDR3: CAWSVGPNTEAFF. For the CDR3, the DNA is TGTGCCTGGAGTGTTGGGCCGAACACTGAAGCTTTCTTT.

The chain uses TRBV2 and TRBJ2-7; D is undetermined. Germline V gene sequence: CDR1 SNHLY, CDR2 FYNNEI. The CDR3 loop spans 16 amino acids. Trimming removed 7 bases from V and 0 bases from J, with 19 bases in between. CDR3 in DNA: TGTGCCAGCACCCAAAGAGTCACAAAGAGCTCCTACGAGCAGTACTTC. The encoded protein is CASTQRVTKSSYEQYF.

The genes are TRBV19 and TRBJ2-4; D remains unclear. The CDR3 has 15 amino acids. Germline-derived CDR1 and CDR2 are LNHDA and SQIVND (reference sequence). Between the trimmed V and J ends, which lost 0 bases and 5 bases, there was a span of 11 bases. The DNA of the CDR3 is TGTGCCAGTAGTATAGATATCTCCCGCCAAAACATTCAGTACTTC. It is translated as CASSIDISRQNIQYF.

J is TRBJ1-1 and V is TRBV30, with D possibly TRBD1 on 5 matching bases. The CDR3 extends over 15 amino acids. The V and J ends lost 0 bases and 6 bases respectively, with 17 bases between them. Germline CDR1 reads GTSNPN; CDR2 reads SVGIG (reference sequence). Written as DNA, the CDR3 is TGTGCCTGGAGTGTTGGGGGTTCAAGTTTGGCTGAAGCTTTCTTT. This codes for CAWSVGGSSLAEAFF.

The chain combines TRBV28 with TRBJ1-4; D is unclear. Germline values: CDR1 MDHEN, CDR2 SYDVKM. Trimming removed 6 bases from V and 8 bases from J, with 19 bases in between. The length of the CDR3 is 15 residues. The CDR3 coding sequence is TGTGCCAGCAGCCCCAGTAGCGCCCGGGAAGAAAAACTGTTTTTT. Translated, it gives CASSPSSAREEKLFF.

This clone came up once. This sequence joins TRBV3-1 (or the pseudogene TRBV3-2) and TRBJ2-7, with D perhaps given as TRBD1 or TRBD2 (6 bases each). The CDR3 runs 16 residues. Trimming cost V 7 bases and J 3 bases, with 22 bases left between them. CDR1 is LGHDT, CDR2 YNNKEL, per germline (reference sequence). CDR3: CASITGDITTRYEQYF. The CDR3 nucleotides read TGTGCCAGCATCACGGGGGACATAACAACTCGCTACGAGCAGTACTTC.

The J gene is TRBJ1-1, the V gene TRBV12-5; D is undetermined. With 2 bases removed from V and 10 bases from J, the gap between germline ends came to 14 bases. There are 13 residues in the CDR3. The V gene's germline CDR1 is LGHNT and CDR2 FRNRAP. DNA for the CDR3: TGTGCTAGTGGTTTGAACGAAGGTCGGGGAGCTTTCTTT. It encodes CASGLNEGRGAFF.

The rearrangement joins TRBV9 to TRBJ1-5; D might be TRBD1 (5 bases). The V gene's germline CDR1 is SGDLS and CDR2 YYNGEE. The CDR3 runs to 15 residues. The V gene lost 0 bases and the J gene lost 6 bases, with 13 bases spanning the gap. CDR3 nucleotides: TGTGCCAGCAGCGTAGATCCAGGGAACGGTCAGCCCCAGCATTTT. This encodes CASSVDPGNGQPQHF.

The chain couples TRBV28 to TRBJ1-2; perhaps TRBD1 as D (5 bases). V lost 4 bases and J 6 bases, leaving 24 bases between the germline ends. The germline V gene encodes CDR1 MDHEN and CDR2 SYDVKM. The CDR3 extends over 17 amino acids. The CDR3 loop reads CASSSVLGDFAANGYTF. As DNA, the CDR3 is TGTGCCAGCAGTTCTGTTTTGGGGGACTTCGCTGCGAATGGCTACACCTTC.

The chain links TRBV6-5 to TRBJ2-1; possibly TRBD2 for D (7 bases). The CDR3 runs 16 residues. Per germline, CDR1 MNHEY and CDR2 SVGAGI. V gave up 0 bases and J gave up 5 bases, with 14 bases separating them. CDR3 amino acids: CASSYSRGARHNEQFF. The DNA for the CDR3 is TGTGCCAGCAGTTACTCCCGGGGGGCGCGGCACAATGAGCAGTTCTTC.

V usage is TRBV29-1 and J usage is TRBJ2-3; maybe TRBD1 (5 bases). This CDR3 is built from 14 residues. V lost 4 bases to trimming and J lost 6 bases, with 17 bases between them. Per the germline V gene, CDR1 is SQVTM and CDR2 is ANQGSEA. CDR3 protein: CSVGGRDYNDTQYF. Written as DNA, the CDR3 is TGCAGCGTTGGAGGCAGGGATTACAACGATACGCAGTATTTT.

The chain joins TRBV29-1 to TRBJ2-1, with 13 positions matching TRBD2. Unmatched junction bases numbered 21, after V lost 7 bases and J lost 6 bases. CDR1 and CDR2 (germline): SQVTM, ANQGSEA. The CDR3 extends over 19 amino acids. The CDR3 nucleotides are TGCAGCGCTGTAGGATTACTAGCGGGGGGGCCAATCGATCTCAATGAGCAGTTCTTC. Its protein product is CSAVGLLAGGPIDLNEQFF.

The CDR3 DNA reads as TGTGCCAGCACCAGACTAGCGGGGACCACAGATACGCAGTATTTT. Protein: CASTRLAGTTDTQYF. The V and J genes are TRBV2 and TRBJ2-3; 11 nucleotides align to TRBD2. The V gene's germline CDR1 is SNHLY and CDR2 FYNNEI. This CDR3 contains 15 residues. V lost 7 bases and J lost 2; bases outside the gene matches: 5.

The chain carries TRBV7-3 and TRBJ2-1; TRBD2 agrees at 7 bases. J was trimmed by 2 bases and V by 5 bases; bases with no gene match: 6. From germline, CDR1 is SGHTA and CDR2 FQGTGA. CDR3 length equals 15 residues. The CDR3 sequence: CASSPRDYPYNEQFF. The DNA for the CDR3 is TGTGCCAGCAGCCCCCGGGACTACCCCTACAATGAGCAGTTCTTC.

The V and J genes are TRBV27 and TRBJ1-6, with TRBD1 matching over 7 bases. Germline V gene lookup returns CDR1 MNHEY and CDR2 SMNVEV (reference sequence). The V and J ends lost 5 bases and 9 bases, in that order; junction bases with no gene match: 13. CDR3 length: 16 amino acids. The CDR3 spells CASSQSATGSGSPLHF. The DNA of the CDR3 is TGTGCCAGCAGTCAGTCGGCGACAGGGTCGGGTTCACCCCTCCACTTT.

The chain links TRBV27 to TRBJ2-5; tentatively, D is TRBD1 (6 bases). CDR3 size: 15 residues. CDR1 is MNHEY, CDR2 SMNVEV, per germline (reference sequence). Trimming pared 5 bases from V and 1 base from J, leaving 14 bases between. The DNA for the CDR3 is TGTGCCAGCAGTGCCAGCCCGACAGGCCAAGAGACCCAGTACTTC. Its translation: CASSASPTGQETQYF.

The chain joins TRBV20-1 to TRBJ2-5; D is uncertain. The CDR3 sequence is 11 residues long. CDR1 is DFQATT, CDR2 SNEGSKA, per germline (reference sequence). Trimming left V 0 bases short and J 9 bases short, with 8 bases between. As DNA, the CDR3 is TGCAGTGCTAGAGATGCCCAGCCCCAGTACTTC. It codes for CSARDAQPQYF.

V is TRBV12-3 or TRBV12-4 and J is TRBJ2-1; perhaps D is TRBD1 or TRBD2 (5 bases each). The CDR3 has 13 residues. V dropped 4 bases and J dropped 4 bases, with 8 bases sitting between them. CDR3 DNA: TGTGCCAGCAGTTACAGGAGGTACAATGAGCAGTTCTTC. This translates into CASSYRRYNEQFF.

This clone appeared once. The chain combines TRBV7-9 with TRBJ1-1; D gene uncertain. The CDR3 contains 14 residues. Per germline, CDR1 SEHNR and CDR2 FQNEAQ (reference sequence). V lost 4 bases to trimming and J lost 7 bases, with 16 bases between them. CDR3 nucleotides: TGTGCCAGCAGCTCCTTGGGCGTCGTGGATGAAGCTTTCTTT. As protein: CASSSLGVVDEAFF. The whole variable domain, remainder taken from reference TRBV7-9 and TRBJ1-1, is DTGVSQNPRHKITKRGQNVTFRCDPISEHNRLYWYRQTLGQGPEFLTYFQNEAQLEKSRLLSDRFSAERPKGSFSTLEIQRTEQGDSAMYLCASSSLGVVDEAFFGQGTRLTVV.

This sequence joins TRBV28 and TRBJ2-7; TRBD2 matches 7 bases. The CDR3 loop spans 12 amino acids. The V and J ends lost 7 bases and 1 base, in that order; junction bases with no gene match: 1. Looked up from germline, CDR1 is MDHEN and CDR2 is SYDVKM. CDR3 in DNA: TGTGCCAGCACTAGCGGTTCCTACGAGCAGTACTTC. Translated: CASTSGSYEQYF.

V is TRBV12-5 and J is TRBJ1-4; D not certain. The V gene lost 6 bases and the J gene lost 3 bases, with 11 bases spanning the gap. This CDR3 contains 14 residues. CDR1 is LGHNT, CDR2 FRNRAP, per germline. The CDR3, as DNA: TGTGCTAGTGGCCAGGACGGATCTAATGAAAAACTGTTTTTT. The encoded protein is CASGQDGSNEKLFF.